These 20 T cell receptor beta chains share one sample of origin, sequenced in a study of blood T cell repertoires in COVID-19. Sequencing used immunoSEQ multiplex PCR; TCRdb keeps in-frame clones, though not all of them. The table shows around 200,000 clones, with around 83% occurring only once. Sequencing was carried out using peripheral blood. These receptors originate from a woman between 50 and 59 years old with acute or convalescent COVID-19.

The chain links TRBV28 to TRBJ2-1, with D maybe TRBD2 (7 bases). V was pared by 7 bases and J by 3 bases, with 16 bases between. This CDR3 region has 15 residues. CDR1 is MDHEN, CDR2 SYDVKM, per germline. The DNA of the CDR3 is TGTGCCAGCATGAGAGGGGGGAGGGACTACAATGAGCAGTTCTTC. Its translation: CASMRGGRDYNEQFF.

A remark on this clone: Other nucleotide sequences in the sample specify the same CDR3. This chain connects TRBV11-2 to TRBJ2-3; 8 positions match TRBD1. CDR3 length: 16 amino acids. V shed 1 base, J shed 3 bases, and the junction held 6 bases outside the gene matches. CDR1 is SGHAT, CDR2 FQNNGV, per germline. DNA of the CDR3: TGTGCCAGCAGCTTAGTTGCAGGGGGCATAACAGATACGCAGTATTTT. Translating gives CASSLVAGGITDTQYF.

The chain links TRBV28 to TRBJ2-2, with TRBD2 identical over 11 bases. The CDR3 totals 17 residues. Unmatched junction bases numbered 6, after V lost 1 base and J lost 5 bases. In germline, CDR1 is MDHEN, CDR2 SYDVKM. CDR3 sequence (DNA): TGTGCCAGCAGTTTATCCCGACTAGCGGGAAAGACCGGGGAGCTGTTTTTT. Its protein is CASSLSRLAGKTGELFF.

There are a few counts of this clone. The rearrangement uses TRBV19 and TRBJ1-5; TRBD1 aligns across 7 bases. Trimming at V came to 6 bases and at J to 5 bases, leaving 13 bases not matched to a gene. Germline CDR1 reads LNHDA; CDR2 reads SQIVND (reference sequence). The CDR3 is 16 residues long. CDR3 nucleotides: TGTGCCAGTAGCCCTGATCGGCAGGGGGGTGATCAGCCCCAGCATTTT. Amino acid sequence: CASSPDRQGGDQPQHF.

This CDR3 reads CASSPGQGRGAFF. DNA of the CDR3: TGCGCCAGCAGCCCAGGACAGGGCCGAGGGGCTTTCTTT. The chain couples TRBV5-1 to TRBJ1-1, with TRBD1 identical over 8 bases. V dropped 4 bases and J dropped 11; count of bases not matched to a gene: 10. The CDR3 length is 13 residues. Germline V gene sequence: CDR1 SGHRS, CDR2 YFSETQ. Using reference TRBV5-1 and TRBJ1-1 for the parts outside the CDR3, the full variable domain is KAGVTQTPRYLIKTRGQQVTLSCSPISGHRSVSWYQQTPGQGLQFLFEYFSETQRNKGNFPGRFSGRQFSNSRSEMNVSTLELGDSALYLCASSPGQGRGAFFGQGTRLTVV.

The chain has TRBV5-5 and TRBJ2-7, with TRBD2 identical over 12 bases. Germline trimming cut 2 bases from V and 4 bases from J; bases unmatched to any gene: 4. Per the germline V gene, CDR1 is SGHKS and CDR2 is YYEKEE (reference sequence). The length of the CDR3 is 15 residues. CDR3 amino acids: CASSLGLAGSYEQYF. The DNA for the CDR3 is TGTGCCAGCAGCTTAGGACTAGCGGGAAGTTACGAGCAGTACTTC.

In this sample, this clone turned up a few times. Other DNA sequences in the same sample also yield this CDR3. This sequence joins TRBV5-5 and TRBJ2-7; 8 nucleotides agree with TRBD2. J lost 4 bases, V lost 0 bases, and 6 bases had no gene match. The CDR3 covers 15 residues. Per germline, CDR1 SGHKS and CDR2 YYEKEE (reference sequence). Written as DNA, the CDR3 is TGTGCCAGCAGCTTGGCTGGGACTAGTCGGTACGAGCAGTACTTC. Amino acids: CASSLAGTSRYEQYF.

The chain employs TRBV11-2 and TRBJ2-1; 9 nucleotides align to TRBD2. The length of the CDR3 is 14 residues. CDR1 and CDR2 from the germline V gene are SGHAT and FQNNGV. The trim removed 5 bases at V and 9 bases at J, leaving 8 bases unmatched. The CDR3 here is CASSHGLAGIEQFF. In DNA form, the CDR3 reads TGTGCCAGCAGCCACGGGCTAGCGGGAATTGAGCAGTTCTTC.

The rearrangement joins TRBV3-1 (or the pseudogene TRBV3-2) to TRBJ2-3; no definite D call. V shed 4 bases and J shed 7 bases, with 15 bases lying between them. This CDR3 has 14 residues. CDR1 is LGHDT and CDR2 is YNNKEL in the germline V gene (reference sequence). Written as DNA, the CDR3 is TGTGCCAGCAGCCCCCGAGCCGCAATCTATACGCAGTATTTT. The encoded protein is CASSPRAAIYTQYF.

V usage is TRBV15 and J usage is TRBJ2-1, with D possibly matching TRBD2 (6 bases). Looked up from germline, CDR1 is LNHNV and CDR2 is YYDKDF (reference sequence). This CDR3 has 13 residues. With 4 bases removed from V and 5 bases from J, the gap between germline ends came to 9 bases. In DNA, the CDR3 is TGTGCCACCAGCAAGGGACTCCACAATGAGCAGTTCTTC. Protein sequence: CATSKGLHNEQFF.

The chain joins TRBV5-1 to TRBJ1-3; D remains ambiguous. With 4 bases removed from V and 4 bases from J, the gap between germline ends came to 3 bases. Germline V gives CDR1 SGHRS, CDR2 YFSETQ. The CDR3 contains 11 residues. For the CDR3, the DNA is TGCGCCAGCAGCCAAGGAAACACCATATATTTT. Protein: CASSQGNTIYF.

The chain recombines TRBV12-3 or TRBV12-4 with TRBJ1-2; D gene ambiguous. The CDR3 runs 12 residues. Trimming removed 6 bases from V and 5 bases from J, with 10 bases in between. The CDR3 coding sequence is TGTGCCAGCAGCCTACAGCTATATGGCTACACCTTC. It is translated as CASSLQLYGYTF.

DNA of the CDR3: TGTGCCAGCAGCCCCTACGTTTCGGAGACCCAGTACTTC. Translated: CASSPYVSETQYF. The V gene is TRBV5-4, the J gene TRBJ2-5; no reliable D call. V lost 4 bases and J 5 bases, leaving 12 bases between the germline ends. The CDR3 sequence is 13 residues long. Germline V gene data show CDR1 as SGHNT and CDR2 as YYREEE (reference sequence).

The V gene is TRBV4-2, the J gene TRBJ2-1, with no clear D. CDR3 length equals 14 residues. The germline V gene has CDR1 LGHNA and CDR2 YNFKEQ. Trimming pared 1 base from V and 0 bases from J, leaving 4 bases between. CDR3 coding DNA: TGTGCCAGCAGCCAAGGCAGCTCCTACAATGAGCAGTTCTTC. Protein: CASSQGSSYNEQFF.

As DNA, the CDR3 is TGCGCCAGCAGCTTGTTTCAGGGCGAGACCCAGTACTTC. Translation gives CASSLFQGETQYF. The rearrangement joins TRBV5-1 to TRBJ2-5; the D gene is possibly TRBD1 (5 bases). V was shortened by 1 base and J by 5 bases, with 9 bases between the two germline ends. This CDR3 spans 13 amino acids. Germline V gene sequence: CDR1 SGHRS, CDR2 YFSETQ. Full variable domain (missing parts from reference TRBV5-1 and TRBJ2-5): KAGVTQTPRYLIKTRGQQVTLSCSPISGHRSVSWYQQTPGQGLQFLFEYFSETQRNKGNFPGRFSGRQFSNSRSEMNVSTLELGDSALYLCASSLFQGETQYFGPGTRLLVL.

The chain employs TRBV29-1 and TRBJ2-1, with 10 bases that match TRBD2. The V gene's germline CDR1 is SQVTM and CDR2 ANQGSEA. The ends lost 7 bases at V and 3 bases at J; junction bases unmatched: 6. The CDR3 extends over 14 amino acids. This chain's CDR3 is CSDQREGHYNEQFF. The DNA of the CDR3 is TGCAGCGACCAGCGGGAGGGCCACTACAATGAGCAGTTCTTC.

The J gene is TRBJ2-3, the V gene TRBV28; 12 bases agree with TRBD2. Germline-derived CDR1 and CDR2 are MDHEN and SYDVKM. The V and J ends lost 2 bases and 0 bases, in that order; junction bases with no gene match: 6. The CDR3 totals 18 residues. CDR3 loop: CASSLGRGTSGSTDTQYF. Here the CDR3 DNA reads TGTGCCAGCAGTTTAGGCCGCGGGACTAGCGGGAGCACAGATACGCAGTATTTT.

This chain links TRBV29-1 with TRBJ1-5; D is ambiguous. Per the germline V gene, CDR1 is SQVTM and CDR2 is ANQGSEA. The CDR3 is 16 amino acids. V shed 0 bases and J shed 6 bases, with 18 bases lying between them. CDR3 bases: TGCAGCGTTGAAGAGGAACTAAGTTTCCTGGTTCAGCCCCAGCATTTT. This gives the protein CSVEEELSFLVQPQHF.

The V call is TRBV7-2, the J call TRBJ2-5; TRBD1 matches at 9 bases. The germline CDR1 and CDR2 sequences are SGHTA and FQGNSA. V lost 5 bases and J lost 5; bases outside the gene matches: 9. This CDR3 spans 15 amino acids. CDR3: CASSPGQGGGETQYF. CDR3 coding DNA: TGTGCCAGCAGCCCGGGACAGGGCGGAGGGGAGACCCAGTACTTC. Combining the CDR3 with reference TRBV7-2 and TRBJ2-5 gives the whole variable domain GAGVSQSPSNKVTEKGKDVELRCDPISGHTALYWYRQSLGQGLEFLIYFQGNSAPDKSGLPSDRFSAERTGGSVSTLTIQRTQQEDSAVYLCASSPGQGGGETQYFGPGTRLLVL.

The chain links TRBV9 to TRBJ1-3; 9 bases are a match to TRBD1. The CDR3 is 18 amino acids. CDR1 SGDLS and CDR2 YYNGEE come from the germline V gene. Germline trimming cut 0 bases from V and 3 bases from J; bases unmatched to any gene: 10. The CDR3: CASSVEGGGQGDGNTIYF. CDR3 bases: TGTGCCAGCAGCGTAGAGGGAGGGGGACAGGGAGATGGAAACACCATATATTTT.